This entry is about one T cell receptor (beta chain). The antigen is undetermined. These data belong to a study of CD8 T cell repertoires and HIV-1 epitope variants. The V end lost 5 bases, the J end lost 10 bases, and 15 bases lay between the germline ends. This CDR3 comprises 11 residues. The germline gives CDR1 GTSNPN, CDR2 SVGIG (reference sequence). Assay: immunoSEQ multiplex PCR; the TCRdb copy retains only in-frame clones and omits some. The sample includes 3,500 to 5,000 clones, about 64% of them seen just once. This clonotype was sampled from a male donor with HIV. The sequenced sample consisted of cultured CD8+ T cells derived from PBMCs. This chain connects TRBV30 to TRBJ2-7; no clear D. CDR3 sequence reads: CAWGLATLQYF. The CDR3 bases are TGTGCCTGGGGGCTTGCGACGTTACAGTACTTC.